Each of the 9 T cell receptor beta chains below was sequenced from the same sample in a study of cytomegalovirus exposure and HLA in healthy donors. 13 Jbeta primers and 60 Vbeta primers were used for the PCR. Repertoires were generated with immunoSEQ multiplex PCR, while TCRdb's copy carries only in-frame clones and drops some. Of 150,000 to 200,000 clones listed, around 62% were seen once; the top ten hold under 3%. Sequences were obtained from PBMCs. These receptors were obtained from a man aged 35 to 55 in good health and CMV-seronegative.

This clone occurred a few times. V gene TRBV7-2 combines with J gene TRBJ2-1; TRBD2 might be the D (6 bases). The CDR3 length is 12 residues. In germline, CDR1 is SGHTA, CDR2 FQGNSA. V lost 0 bases, J lost 11 bases, and 8 bases lay in between. The CDR3 reads CASSLAGGKQFF. For the CDR3, the DNA is TGTGCCAGCAGCTTAGCGGGGGGAAAGCAGTTCTTC.

The table lists this clone with a few counts. The gene calls are TRBV4-1 and TRBJ2-7, with a tentative D call TRBD2 (5 bases). The CDR3 totals 14 residues. Germline V gene lookup returns CDR1 MGHRA and CDR2 YSYEKL. With 6 bases removed from V and 7 bases from J, the gap between germline ends came to 19 bases. The CDR3 bases are TGCGCCAGCAGTCGCCGGTTCCCGACGGGAGAGCAGTACTTC. Its protein product is CASSRRFPTGEQYF.

The chain recombines TRBV5-1 with TRBJ2-5; 9 bases fit TRBD2. This CDR3 region has 14 residues. V was clipped by 4 bases and J by 7 bases; unmatched bases: 8. Germline V gene data show CDR1 as SGHRS and CDR2 as YFSETQ. CDR3 sequence (DNA): TGCGCCAGCAGCGGACTAGCGTCTGAGGGGACCCAGTACTTC. It codes for CASSGLASEGTQYF.

V usage is TRBV10-3 and J usage is TRBJ2-7; 8 bases are shared with TRBD1. J lost 3 bases, V lost 0 bases, and 7 bases had no gene match. Germline CDR1 ENHRY, CDR2 SYGVKD. CDR3 length equals 16 residues. CDR3 DNA sequence: TGTGCCATCAGTGAGTCCGATCGGACAGGGCACTACGAGCAGTACTTC. This sequence encodes CAISESDRTGHYEQYF.

This clone has a handful of counts. The genes are TRBV5-4 and TRBJ2-1; TRBD2 agrees at 9 bases. CDR1 is SGHNT, CDR2 YYREEE, per germline (reference sequence). Trimming cost V 3 bases and J 5 bases; bases outside gene matches: 15. This CDR3 has 18 amino acids. CDR3 nucleotide sequence: TGTGCCAGCAGCTGGAACTGGGGACTAGCATCTGAAAACAATGAGCAGTTCTTC. This gives the protein CASSWNWGLASENNEQFF.

Only a few counts were recorded for this clone. The rearrangement links TRBV6-5 to TRBJ1-2, with D unclear. This CDR3 has 13 amino acids. The V end was cut by 5 bases, the J end by 4 bases, with 11 bases between. Germline-derived CDR1 and CDR2 are MNHEY and SVGAGI. The CDR3 spells CASSADRSYGYTF. The CDR3 DNA is TGTGCCAGCAGTGCCGACCGGAGCTATGGCTACACCTTC.

This clone has a handful of counts. This sequence joins TRBV28 and TRBJ1-2, with 7 bases matching TRBD1. CDR3 length equals 14 residues. The V gene's germline CDR1 is MDHEN and CDR2 SYDVKM. Trimming took 3 bases from V and 8 from J; bases not matched to a gene: 9. The CDR3 here is CASSFERGRGGYTF. The CDR3 nucleotides read TGTGCCAGCAGTTTCGAGAGGGGGCGGGGAGGCTACACCTTC.

V and J are TRBV5-1 and TRBJ2-5; 14 bases line up with TRBD2. Germline CDR1 reads SGHRS; CDR2 reads YFSETQ. Germline trimming cut 4 bases from V and 3 bases from J; bases unmatched to any gene: 2. This CDR3 comprises 15 residues. This chain's CDR3 is CASSMTSGGEETQYF. CDR3 nucleotide sequence: TGCGCCAGCAGCATGACTAGCGGGGGGGAAGAGACCCAGTACTTC.

This clone was seen more than once but under ten times. The gene calls are TRBV6-6 and TRBJ1-5; possibly TRBD1 for D (5 bases). The CDR3 runs 13 residues. CDR1 is MNHNY, CDR2 SVGAGI, per germline (reference sequence). Trimming cost V 7 bases and J 3 bases, with 10 bases left between them. In nucleotides, the CDR3 is TGTGCCAGCAATACAGGTTTCAATCAGCCCCAGCATTTT. Its translation is CASNTGFNQPQHF.